The 30 T cell receptor beta chains reported below all come from one sample, sequenced in a study of Graves' ophthalmopathy and Graves' hyperthyroidism. RNA transcripts were the template, and TCR beta CDR3 regions were amplified from them. Amplification began with first-round RT-PCR using HTBI primers, then second-round multiplex PCR was performed. TCRdb reprocessed the multiplex PCR reads via MiXCR and lists one record per CDR3 protein. This sample has some 750,000 distinct CDR3 sequences, with roughly 40% found just once. Sequencing was performed on peripheral blood. The receptors were gathered from an adult man with Graves' ophthalmopathy.

At least ten counts were recorded for this clonotype. The rearrangement uses TRBV24-1 and TRBJ2-5; 15 nucleotides agree with TRBD2. Trimming removed 3 bases from V and 4 bases from J; junction bases left unmatched: 8. Germline CDR1 is KGHDR and CDR2 is SFDVKD. The CDR3 totals 18 residues. The CDR3 sequence is CATSDPGLAGGEGETQYF. The CDR3 DNA follows: TGTGCCACCAGTGATCCCGGACTAGCGGGAGGGGAGGGAGAGACCCAGTACTTC.

This clonotype was observed many times. The rearrangement links TRBV7-9 to TRBJ1-5, with D uncertain. V lost 1 base and J lost 9, with 10 bases in between. Germline CDR1 is SEHNR and CDR2 is FQNEAQ (reference sequence). The CDR3 runs 13 residues. The CDR3 protein is CASSLDSRRPQHF. CDR3 nucleotides: TGTGCCAGCAGCTTAGACAGCCGCCGGCCCCAGCATTTT.

In this sample, this clonotype turned up a few times. The rearrangement joins TRBV19 to TRBJ1-5; 7 bases agree with TRBD1. CDR3 length equals 12 residues. J was trimmed by 9 bases and V by 4 bases; bases with no gene match: 3. Germline V gives CDR1 LNHDA, CDR2 SQIVND (reference sequence). DNA of the CDR3: TGTGCCAGTAGTACCAGACAGGGGCCCCAGCATTTT. Translated, it gives CASSTRQGPQHF.

Notes on this clonotype: At one of its ends the junction is not consistent with the germline gene, which may arise from a read error. V usage is TRBV7-2 and J usage is TRBJ1-1; D is possibly TRBD1 (5 bases). The CDR3 is made up of 15 amino acids. Germline V gene data show CDR1 as SGHTA and CDR2 as FQGNSA. The CDR3 DNA is TGTGCCAGCAGCTTACCCAGGGCAGGTCCGTTGCTGGCTCTCTTT. Encoded protein: CASSLPRAGPLLALF.

This clonotype was observed many times. The rearrangement joins TRBV29-1 to TRBJ1-2, with D possibly matching TRBD1 (5 bases). This CDR3 is 12 amino acids long. V was shortened by 6 bases and J by 6 bases, with 14 bases between the two germline ends. Germline CDR1 reads SQVTM; CDR2 reads ANQGSEA. Here the CDR3 reads CSVGTGGDGYTF. CDR3 DNA sequence: TGCAGCGTCGGTACCGGGGGTGATGGCTACACCTTC.

Points on this clonotype: The conserved closing phenylalanine or tryptophan is absent in this CDR3, likely reflecting a read error. The V call is TRBV19, the J call TRBJ1-5, with no clear D. CDR3 length equals 13 residues. CDR1 LNHDA and CDR2 SQIVND come from the germline V gene (reference sequence). Trimming removed 6 bases at V and 4 bases at J, with 10 bases between. The CDR3 bases are TGTGCCAGTAGCGGAAATTCAAATCAGCCCCAGCATCTT. Amino acids: CASSGNSNQPQHL.

The gene calls are TRBV6-4 and TRBJ1-1, with 12 positions matching TRBD1. CDR3 length equals 16 residues. J gave up 5 bases and V 3 bases, and 7 bases lay outside the gene matches. Germline CDR1 and CDR2: MRHNA and SNTAGT. The CDR3 here is CASSEAPGQGATEAFF. The CDR3 DNA is TGTGCCAGCAGTGAGGCACCGGGACAGGGGGCAACTGAAGCTTTCTTT.

The J gene is TRBJ1-1, the V gene TRBV25-1; maybe TRBD1 (5 bases). The CDR3 is made up of 15 amino acids. Between the trimmed V and J ends, which lost 5 bases and 1 base, there was a span of 14 bases. The germline CDR1 and CDR2 sequences are MGHDK and SYGVNS. The CDR3 here is CASSIRVPSNTEAFF. The CDR3, as DNA: TGTGCCAGCAGTATCAGGGTCCCTTCGAACACTGAAGCTTTCTTT.

The chain combines TRBV6-5 with TRBJ2-5; D could derive from TRBD1 or TRBD2 (5 bases each). With 2 bases removed from V and 5 bases from J, the gap between germline ends came to 18 bases. The length of the CDR3 is 16 residues. Germline V CDR1 and CDR2: MNHEY, SVGAGI. The CDR3 sequence: CASSYPTQGPRETQYF. Here the CDR3 DNA reads TGTGCCAGCAGTTACCCAACCCAGGGACCCAGGGAGACCCAGTACTTC.

This clonotype was observed at least ten times. V and J are TRBV2 and TRBJ1-4; D remains unclear. This CDR3 has 12 amino acids. In germline, CDR1 is SNHLY, CDR2 FYNNEI. The V and J ends lost 6 bases and 5 bases respectively, with 7 bases between them. CDR3 protein: CASSVRNEKLFF. CDR3 in DNA: TGTGCCAGCAGCGTCAGAAATGAAAAACTGTTTTTT.

This rearrangement joins TRBV25-1 to TRBJ2-2; D is possibly TRBD1 or TRBD2 (5 bases each). Germline CDR1 MGHDK, CDR2 SYGVNS. The germline V and J ends were trimmed by 6 bases and 0 bases, with 14 bases remaining between them. CDR3 length: 16 amino acids. The CDR3 is CASSQSWDPNTGELFF. CDR3 sequence (DNA): TGTGCCAGCAGCCAAAGCTGGGACCCGAACACCGGGGAGCTGTTTTTT. The full variable domain, its missing parts supplied by reference TRBV25-1 and TRBJ2-2, is EADIYQTPRYLVIGTGKKITLECSQTMGHDKMYWYQQDPGMELHLIHYSYGVNSTEKGDLSSESTVSRIRTEHFPLTLESARPSHTSQYLCASSQSWDPNTGELFFGEGSRLTVL.

The J gene is TRBJ1-2, the V gene TRBV25-1; D unresolved. In germline, CDR1 is MGHDK, CDR2 SYGVNS. The ends were cut back, 7 bases at V and 4 bases at J, with 16 bases in the middle. The CDR3 runs 14 residues. The CDR3 here is CASILGGRSYGYTF. As DNA, the CDR3 is TGTGCCAGCATCCTGGGTGGGCGATCCTATGGCTACACCTTC.

This clonotype was seen more than once but under ten times. V usage is TRBV2 and J usage is TRBJ1-6; 8 positions agree with TRBD1. V trimming: 4 bases; J trimming: 0 bases; junction bases outside the gene matches: 8. The CDR3 consists of 18 residues. Germline V gene lookup returns CDR1 SNHLY and CDR2 FYNNEI. The CDR3 DNA reads as TGTGCCAGCAGTGGGGCAGGGGGCTTGAGCTCCTATAATTCACCCCTCCACTTT. Its protein is CASSGAGGLSSYNSPLHF.

This clonotype was seen more than once but under ten times. The V and J genes are TRBV4-1 and TRBJ2-7, with TRBD2 as a possible D gene (6 bases). The CDR3 covers 16 residues. With 0 bases removed from V and 1 base from J, the gap between germline ends came to 13 bases. Germline V lookup: CDR1 MGHRA, CDR2 YSYEKL. The CDR3: CASSQDDRGGSYEQYF. The CDR3 region has the DNA TGCGCCAGCAGCCAAGATGATCGAGGAGGGTCCTACGAGCAGTACTTC.

This chain links TRBV7-9 with TRBJ2-5, with D unclear. V lost 3 bases and J 1 base, leaving 12 bases between the germline ends. The CDR3 runs to 15 residues. Germline lookup yields CDR1 SEHNR and CDR2 FQNEAQ (reference sequence). CDR3 region: CASSFNLESQETQYF. DNA of the CDR3: TGTGCCAGCAGCTTCAACCTTGAGTCCCAAGAGACCCAGTACTTC.

This clonotype was seen a handful of times. The chain links TRBV6-6 to TRBJ1-5, with TRBD1 matching over 8 bases. The CDR3 covers 15 residues. Trimming took 5 bases from V and 3 from J; bases not matched to a gene: 6. Germline CDR1 is MNHNY and CDR2 is SVGAGI (reference sequence). The CDR3 loop is CASSERQGYNQPQHF. As DNA, the CDR3 is TGTGCCAGCAGTGAAAGACAGGGGTACAATCAGCCCCAGCATTTT.

The gene calls are TRBV25-1 and TRBJ2-7; D perhaps matches TRBD1 (5 bases). The CDR3 sequence is 15 residues long. Between the trimmed V and J ends, which lost 8 bases and 2 bases, there was a span of 19 bases. Germline V lookup: CDR1 MGHDK, CDR2 SYGVNS. The CDR3 is CASSPPLQATYEQYF. For the CDR3, the DNA is TGTGCCAGCTCACCACCTTTACAGGCCACCTACGAGCAGTACTTC.

This chain connects TRBV29-1 to TRBJ2-7, with D perhaps TRBD1 (9 bases). Germline CDR1 reads SQVTM; CDR2 reads ANQGSEA. The CDR3 extends over 14 amino acids. Trimming shortened V by 3 bases and J by 3 bases, and 15 bases separated the two germline ends. CDR3 bases: TGCAGCGTTGACCGGGGGGGACAGGGCTACGAGCAGTACTTC. Amino acid sequence: CSVDRGGQGYEQYF.

The V and J genes are TRBV29-1 and TRBJ2-3, with a possible D match to TRBD2 (6 bases). Trimming left V 3 bases short and J 0 bases short, with 13 bases between. The CDR3 covers 15 residues. CDR1 and CDR2 (germline): SQVTM, ANQGSEA. The CDR3 DNA follows: TGCAGCGTTGAGAGACTAGACTCTAGCACAGATACGCAGTATTTT. It is translated as CSVERLDSSTDTQYF.

This sequence joins TRBV14 and TRBJ2-1, with 12 bases fitting TRBD2. Germline CDR1 is SGHDN and CDR2 is FVKESK. The CDR3 consists of 19 residues. J lost 3 bases, V lost 4 bases, and 13 bases had no gene match. CDR3 DNA sequence: TGTGCCAGCAGCCCTCAGAAGACTAGCGGGAGAGATAACTACAATGAGCAGTTCTTC. Its translation is CASSPQKTSGRDNYNEQFF.

Turning to this clonotype: A read error may explain this, as a much larger clone is one base away. The CDR3 DNA follows: TGTGCCGGCAGTCGGACACCTCTGGAGCAGTACTTC. Translation: CAGSRTPLEQYF. This rearrangement joins TRBV7-9 to TRBJ2-7; D is possibly TRBD1 (5 bases). Germline-derived CDR1 and CDR2 are SEHNR and FQNEAQ (reference sequence). The CDR3 runs 12 residues.

In this sample, this clonotype turned up a few times. Here the CDR3 reads CSARTLGGAPGYTF. The CDR3 nucleotides read TGCAGTGCTAGGACCTTGGGGGGCGCCCCGGGCTACACCTTC. The V gene is TRBV20-1, the J gene TRBJ1-2; D might be TRBD1 (6 bases). V was pared by 3 bases and J by 8 bases, with 19 bases between. The CDR3 totals 14 residues. CDR1 is DFQATT, CDR2 SNEGSKA, per germline (reference sequence).

Worth noting for this clonotype: One end of the junction does not line up with germline, which may come from a read error. This chain links TRBV7-9 with TRBJ2-7; TRBD2 aligns across 7 bases. CDR1 SEHNR and CDR2 FQNEAQ come from the germline V gene (reference sequence). The CDR3 has 14 residues. The CDR3 sequence: CVSSLAGREGEQYF. CDR3 nucleotide sequence: TGTGTCAGCAGCTTAGCGGGCAGGGAAGGCGAGCAGTACTTC.

This clonotype was counted only a few times. The CDR3 reads CATRGPGQSYGYTF. The CDR3 region has the DNA TGTGCCACCAGGGGGCCTGGGCAAAGCTATGGCTACACCTTC. The chain combines TRBV24-1 with TRBJ1-2; TRBD1 might be the D (5 bases). Per the germline V gene, CDR1 is KGHDR and CDR2 is SFDVKD. V lost 7 bases to trimming and J lost 4 bases, with 15 bases between them. This CDR3 has 14 residues.

J is TRBJ2-7 and V is TRBV2, with 13 bases matching TRBD2. Germline V gene lookup returns CDR1 SNHLY and CDR2 FYNNEI. This CDR3 region has 16 residues. V dropped 6 bases and J dropped 4; count of bases not matched to a gene: 9. CDR3 protein: CASRSPGTSGIYEQYF. As DNA, the CDR3 is TGTGCCAGCAGGTCACCCGGGACTAGCGGGATTTACGAGCAGTACTTC.

Of note for this clonotype: Sequence at one end of the junction differs from germline and may be a read error. The rearrangement uses TRBV7-2 and TRBJ1-2; D might be TRBD1 (6 bases). CDR1 and CDR2 (germline): SGHTA, FQGNSA. This CDR3 contains 14 residues. This CDR3 reads CASRKLQGYYGYTF. The CDR3 DNA is TGCGCCAGCAGAAAACTACAGGGTTACTATGGCTACACCTTC.

The V gene is TRBV7-7, the J gene TRBJ2-5, with D perhaps matching TRBD2 (5 bases). Trimming removed 1 base from V and 1 base from J, with 13 bases in between. The CDR3 length is 16 residues. Per the germline V gene, CDR1 is SSHAT and CDR2 is FNYEAQ (reference sequence). Written as DNA, the CDR3 is TGTGCCAGCAGCTTAGGTCGACCGGCGGGCCAAGAGACCCAGTACTTC. Translating gives CASSLGRPAGQETQYF.

CDR3 DNA: TGTGCCAGCAGCCAAGGGGGAGACATCGTGCAGCCCCAGCATTTT. Protein sequence: CASSQGGDIVQPQHF. V gene TRBV25-1 combines with J gene TRBJ1-5; D is perhaps TRBD1 (6 bases). The CDR3 is 15 residues long. Germline V gene lookup returns CDR1 MGHDK and CDR2 SYGVNS. V was clipped by 6 bases and J by 7 bases, with 19 bases between them.

In DNA, the CDR3 is TGCAGTGCTAGAGGACTAGCGGGAGGTTCAGAGACCCAGTACTTC. Protein product: CSARGLAGGSETQYF. The chain is built from TRBV20-1 and TRBJ2-5; 13 bases fit TRBD2. Per the germline V gene, CDR1 is DFQATT and CDR2 is SNEGSKA (reference sequence). V lost 1 base and J lost 4; bases outside the gene matches: 3. The CDR3 sequence is 15 residues long.

In its sample, this clonotype was seen a few times. Germline and junction disagree at one end, which may indicate a read error. J is TRBJ2-5 and V is TRBV5-6, with D perhaps TRBD2 (6 bases). The length of the CDR3 is 15 residues. Germline lookup yields CDR1 SGHDT and CDR2 YYEEEE. The CDR3 bases are TGCGCCAGCAGCCGGAACCGGGACTTATACGGGACCCAGTACTTC. Amino acids: CASSRNRDLYGTQYF.